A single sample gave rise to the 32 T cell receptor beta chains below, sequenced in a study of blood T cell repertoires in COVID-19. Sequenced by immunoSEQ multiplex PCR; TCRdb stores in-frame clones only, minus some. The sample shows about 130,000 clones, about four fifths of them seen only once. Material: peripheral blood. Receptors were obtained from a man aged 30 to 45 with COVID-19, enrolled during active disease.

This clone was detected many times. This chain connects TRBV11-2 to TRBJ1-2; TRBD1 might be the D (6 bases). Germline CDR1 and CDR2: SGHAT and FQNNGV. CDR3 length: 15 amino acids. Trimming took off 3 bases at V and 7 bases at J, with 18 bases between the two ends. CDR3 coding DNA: TGTGCCAGCAGCTTTGGTACAGGGAGAATGGGTGGCTACACCTTC. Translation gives CASSFGTGRMGGYTF.

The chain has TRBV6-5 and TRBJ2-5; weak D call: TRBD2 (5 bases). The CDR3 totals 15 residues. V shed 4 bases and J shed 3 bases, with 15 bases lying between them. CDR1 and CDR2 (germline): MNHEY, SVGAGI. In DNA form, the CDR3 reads TGTGCCAGCAGTTCCTCCCTTGAGGGCAAAGAGACCCAGTACTTC. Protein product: CASSSSLEGKETQYF.

CDR3 nucleotides: TGTGCCAGTAGTATAGGCCCGCAGAGCGCGAACACCGGGGAGCTGTTTTTT. This sequence encodes CASSIGPQSANTGELFF. The chain joins TRBV19 to TRBJ2-2; no clear D gene. Germline V CDR1 and CDR2: LNHDA, SQIVND (reference sequence). This CDR3 has 17 residues. V shed 1 base and J shed 0 bases, with 12 bases lying between them.

This CDR3 reads CASTYGLARDNEQFF. The DNA of the CDR3 is TGTGCCAGCACCTATGGACTAGCGAGAGACAATGAGCAGTTCTTC. The chain uses TRBV6-5 and TRBJ2-1; 9 bases align to TRBD2. This CDR3 contains 15 residues. V dropped 7 bases and J dropped 5; count of bases not matched to a gene: 9. Germline V gene data show CDR1 as MNHEY and CDR2 as SVGAGI.

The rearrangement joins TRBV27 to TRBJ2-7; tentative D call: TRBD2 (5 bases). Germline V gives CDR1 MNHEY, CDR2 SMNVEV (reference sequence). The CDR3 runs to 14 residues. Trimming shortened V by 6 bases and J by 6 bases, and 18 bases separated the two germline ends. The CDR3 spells CASSGRGGVREQYF. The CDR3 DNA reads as TGTGCCAGCAGCGGTCGGGGTGGGGTCCGCGAGCAGTACTTC.

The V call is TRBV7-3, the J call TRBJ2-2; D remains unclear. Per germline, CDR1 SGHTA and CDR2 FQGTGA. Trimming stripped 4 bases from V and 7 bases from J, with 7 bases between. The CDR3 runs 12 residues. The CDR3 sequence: CASSSPSGELFF. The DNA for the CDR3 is TGTGCCAGCAGCTCCCCCAGCGGGGAGCTGTTTTTT.

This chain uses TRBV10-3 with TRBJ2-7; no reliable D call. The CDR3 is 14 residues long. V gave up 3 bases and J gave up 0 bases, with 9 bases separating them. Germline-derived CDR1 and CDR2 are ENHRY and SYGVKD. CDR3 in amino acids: CAISDSSSSYEQYF. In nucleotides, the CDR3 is TGTGCCATCAGTGACTCTTCGAGCTCCTACGAGCAGTACTTC.

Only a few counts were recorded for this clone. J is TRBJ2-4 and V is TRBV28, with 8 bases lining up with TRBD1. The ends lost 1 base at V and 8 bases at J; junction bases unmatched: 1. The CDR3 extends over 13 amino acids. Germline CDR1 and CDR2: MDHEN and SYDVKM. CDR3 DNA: TGTGCCAGCAGTTTATTACAGGGGGACATTCAGTACTTC. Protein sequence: CASSLLQGDIQYF.

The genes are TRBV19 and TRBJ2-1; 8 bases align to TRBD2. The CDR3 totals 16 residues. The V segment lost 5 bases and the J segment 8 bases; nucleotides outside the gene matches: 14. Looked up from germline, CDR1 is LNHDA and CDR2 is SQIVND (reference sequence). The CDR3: CASSAPGGGLRDEQFF. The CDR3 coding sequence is TGTGCCAGTAGTGCCCCGGGGGGGGGCTTGCGGGATGAGCAGTTCTTC. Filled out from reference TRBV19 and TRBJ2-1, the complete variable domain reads DGGITQSPKYLFRKEGQNVTLSCEQNLNHDAMYWYRQDPGQGLRLIYYSQIVNDFQKGDIAEGYSVSREKKESFPLTVTSAQKNPTAFYLCASSAPGGGLRDEQFFGPGTRLTVL.

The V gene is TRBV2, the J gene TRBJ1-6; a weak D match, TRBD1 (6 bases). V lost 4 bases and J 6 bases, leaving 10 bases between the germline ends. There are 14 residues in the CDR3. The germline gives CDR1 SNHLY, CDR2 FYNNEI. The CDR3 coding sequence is TGTGCCAGCAGTGGGCAGGGGATTAATTCACCCCTCCACTTT. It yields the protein CASSGQGINSPLHF.

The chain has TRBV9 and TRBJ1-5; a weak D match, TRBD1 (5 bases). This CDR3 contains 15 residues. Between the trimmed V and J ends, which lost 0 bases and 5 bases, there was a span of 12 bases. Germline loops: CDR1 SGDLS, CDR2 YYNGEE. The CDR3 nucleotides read TGTGCCAGCAGCGTAGATCCAGGGAAGGATCAGCCCCAGCATTTT. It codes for CASSVDPGKDQPQHF.

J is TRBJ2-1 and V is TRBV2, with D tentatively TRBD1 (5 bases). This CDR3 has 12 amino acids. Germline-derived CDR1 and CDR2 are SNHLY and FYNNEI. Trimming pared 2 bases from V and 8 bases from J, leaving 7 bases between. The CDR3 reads CASSEQGDEQFF. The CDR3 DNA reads TGTGCCAGCAGTGAACAGGGTGATGAGCAGTTCTTC.

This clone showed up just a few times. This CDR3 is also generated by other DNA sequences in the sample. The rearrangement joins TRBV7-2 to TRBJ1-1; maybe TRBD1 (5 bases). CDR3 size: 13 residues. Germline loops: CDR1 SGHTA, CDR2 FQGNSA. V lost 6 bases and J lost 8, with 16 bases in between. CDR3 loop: CASSFPGGAEAFF. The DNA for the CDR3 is TGTGCCAGCAGTTTCCCCGGGGGTGCGGAAGCTTTCTTT.

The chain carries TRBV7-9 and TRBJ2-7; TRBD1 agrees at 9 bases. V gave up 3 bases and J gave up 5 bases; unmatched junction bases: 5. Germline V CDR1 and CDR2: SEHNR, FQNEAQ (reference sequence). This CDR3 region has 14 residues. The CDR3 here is CASSFYRGQNEQYF. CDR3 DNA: TGTGCCAGCAGCTTCTACAGGGGGCAGAACGAGCAGTACTTC.

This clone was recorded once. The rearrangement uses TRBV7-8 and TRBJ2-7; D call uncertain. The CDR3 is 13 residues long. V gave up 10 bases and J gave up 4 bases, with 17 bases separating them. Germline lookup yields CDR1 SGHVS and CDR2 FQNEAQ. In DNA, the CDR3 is TGTGCCACCAGGTCCCTCGGAGAGTACGAGCAGTACTTC. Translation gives CATRSLGEYEQYF.

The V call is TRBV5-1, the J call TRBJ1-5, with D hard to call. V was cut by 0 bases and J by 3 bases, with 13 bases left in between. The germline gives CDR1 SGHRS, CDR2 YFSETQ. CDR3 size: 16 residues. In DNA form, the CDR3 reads TGCGCCAGCAGCTTGGCCCCGGGTTTAGACAATCAGCCCCAGCATTTT. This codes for CASSLAPGLDNQPQHF.

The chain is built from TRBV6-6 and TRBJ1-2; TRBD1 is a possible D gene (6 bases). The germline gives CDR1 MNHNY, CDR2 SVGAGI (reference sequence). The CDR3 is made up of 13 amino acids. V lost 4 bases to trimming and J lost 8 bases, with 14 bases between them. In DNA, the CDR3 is TGTGCCAGCAGTTCCCAGGGAGGGGGAGGCTACACCTTC. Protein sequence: CASSSQGGGGYTF.

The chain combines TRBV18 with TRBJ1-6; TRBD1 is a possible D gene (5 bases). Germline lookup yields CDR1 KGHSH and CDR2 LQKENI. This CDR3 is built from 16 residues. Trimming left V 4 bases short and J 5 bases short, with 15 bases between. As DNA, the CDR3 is TGTGCCAGCTCACTCGCAGGGTTTCCCAATAATTCACCCCTCCACTTT. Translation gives CASSLAGFPNNSPLHF.

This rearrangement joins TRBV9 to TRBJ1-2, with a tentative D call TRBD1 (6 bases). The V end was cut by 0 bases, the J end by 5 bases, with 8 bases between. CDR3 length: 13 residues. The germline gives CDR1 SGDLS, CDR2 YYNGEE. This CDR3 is CASSVEDRYGYTF. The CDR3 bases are TGTGCCAGCAGCGTAGAGGACAGATATGGCTACACCTTC.

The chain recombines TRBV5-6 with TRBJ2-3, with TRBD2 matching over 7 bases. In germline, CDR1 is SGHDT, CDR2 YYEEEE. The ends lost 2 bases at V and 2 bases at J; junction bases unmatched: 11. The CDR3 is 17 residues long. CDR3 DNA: TGTGCCAGCAGCTTAAAGCGGGGACCGCCTTTCACAGATACGCAGTATTTT. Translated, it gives CASSLKRGPPFTDTQYF.

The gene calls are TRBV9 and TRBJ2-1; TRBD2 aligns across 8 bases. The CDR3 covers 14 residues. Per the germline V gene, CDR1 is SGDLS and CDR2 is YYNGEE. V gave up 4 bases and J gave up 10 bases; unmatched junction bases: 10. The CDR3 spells CASSPKGLVREQFF. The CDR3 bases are TGTGCCAGCAGCCCCAAGGGACTAGTGAGGGAGCAGTTCTTC.

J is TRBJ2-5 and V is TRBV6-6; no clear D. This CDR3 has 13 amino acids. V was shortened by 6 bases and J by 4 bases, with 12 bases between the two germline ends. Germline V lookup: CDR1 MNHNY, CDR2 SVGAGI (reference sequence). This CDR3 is CASRSPGIETQYF. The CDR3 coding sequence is TGTGCCAGCAGGTCACCAGGTATAGAGACCCAGTACTTC.

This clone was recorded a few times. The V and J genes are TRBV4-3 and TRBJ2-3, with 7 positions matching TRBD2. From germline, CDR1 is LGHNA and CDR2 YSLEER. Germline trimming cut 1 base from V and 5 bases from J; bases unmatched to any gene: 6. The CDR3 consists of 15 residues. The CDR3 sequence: CASSQVGGEGDTQYF. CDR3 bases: TGCGCCAGCAGCCAAGTCGGCGGGGAGGGAGATACGCAGTATTTT.

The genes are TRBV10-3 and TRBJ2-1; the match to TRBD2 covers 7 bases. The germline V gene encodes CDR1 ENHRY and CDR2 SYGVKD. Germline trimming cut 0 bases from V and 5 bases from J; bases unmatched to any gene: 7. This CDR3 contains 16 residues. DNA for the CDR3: TGTGCCATCAGTGAGTCACCGGGACTACCTAACAATGAGCAGTTCTTC. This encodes CAISESPGLPNNEQFF.

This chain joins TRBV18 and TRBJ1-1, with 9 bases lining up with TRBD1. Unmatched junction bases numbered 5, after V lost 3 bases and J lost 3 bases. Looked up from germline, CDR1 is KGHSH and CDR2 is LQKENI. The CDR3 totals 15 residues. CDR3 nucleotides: TGTGCCAGCTCACCTTGGGGACAGGGACACACTGAAGCTTTCTTT. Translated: CASSPWGQGHTEAFF.

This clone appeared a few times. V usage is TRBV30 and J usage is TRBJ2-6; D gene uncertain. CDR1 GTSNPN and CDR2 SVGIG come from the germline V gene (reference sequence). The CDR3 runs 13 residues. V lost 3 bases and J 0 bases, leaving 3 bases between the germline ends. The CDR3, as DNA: TGTGCCTGGAGCTACTCTGGGGCCAACGTCCTGACTTTC. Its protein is CAWSYSGANVLTF.

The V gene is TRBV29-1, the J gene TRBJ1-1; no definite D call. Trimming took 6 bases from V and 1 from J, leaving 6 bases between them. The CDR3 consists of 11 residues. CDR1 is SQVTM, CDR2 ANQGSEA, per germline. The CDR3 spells CSVPRNTEAFF. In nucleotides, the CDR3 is TGCAGCGTGCCCAGGAACACTGAAGCTTTCTTT.

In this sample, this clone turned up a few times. CDR3 nucleotide sequence: TGTGCCAGCACCGGGACAGGGTACGAGCAGTACTTC. It is translated as CASTGTGYEQYF. The rearrangement links TRBV2 to TRBJ2-7; TRBD1 matches at 9 bases. V shed 7 bases, J shed 4 bases, and the junction held 2 bases outside the gene matches. Looked up from germline, CDR1 is SNHLY and CDR2 is FYNNEI. The CDR3 extends over 12 amino acids.

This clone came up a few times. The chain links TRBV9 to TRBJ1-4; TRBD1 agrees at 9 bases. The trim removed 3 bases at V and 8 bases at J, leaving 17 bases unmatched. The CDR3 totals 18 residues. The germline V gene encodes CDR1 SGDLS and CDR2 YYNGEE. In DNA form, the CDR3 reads TGTGCCAGCAGCGCCCGTGCGGGACAGGGACTGGAGTTCGAAAAACTGTTTTTT. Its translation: CASSARAGQGLEFEKLFF.

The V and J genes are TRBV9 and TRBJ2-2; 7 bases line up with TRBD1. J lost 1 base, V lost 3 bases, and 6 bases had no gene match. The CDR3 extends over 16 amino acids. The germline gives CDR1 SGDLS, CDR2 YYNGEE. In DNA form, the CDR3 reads TGTGCCAGCAGCGAGGGGGCGGCCTTGAACACCGGGGAGCTGTTTTTT. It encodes CASSEGAALNTGELFF.

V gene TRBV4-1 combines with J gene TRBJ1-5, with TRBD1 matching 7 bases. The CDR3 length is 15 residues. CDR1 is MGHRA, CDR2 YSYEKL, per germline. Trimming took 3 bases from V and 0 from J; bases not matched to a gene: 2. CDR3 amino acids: CASSQGQLSNQPQHF. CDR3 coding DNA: TGCGCCAGCAGCCAGGGACAGCTTAGCAATCAGCCCCAGCATTTT.

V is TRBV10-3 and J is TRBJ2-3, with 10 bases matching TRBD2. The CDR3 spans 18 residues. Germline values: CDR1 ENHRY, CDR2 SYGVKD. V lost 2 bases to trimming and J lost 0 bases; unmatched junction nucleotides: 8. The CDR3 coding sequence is TGTGCCATCAGTGAGATGATAGCGGGGGGCCGGAGCACAGATACGCAGTATTTT. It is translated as CAISEMIAGGRSTDTQYF.